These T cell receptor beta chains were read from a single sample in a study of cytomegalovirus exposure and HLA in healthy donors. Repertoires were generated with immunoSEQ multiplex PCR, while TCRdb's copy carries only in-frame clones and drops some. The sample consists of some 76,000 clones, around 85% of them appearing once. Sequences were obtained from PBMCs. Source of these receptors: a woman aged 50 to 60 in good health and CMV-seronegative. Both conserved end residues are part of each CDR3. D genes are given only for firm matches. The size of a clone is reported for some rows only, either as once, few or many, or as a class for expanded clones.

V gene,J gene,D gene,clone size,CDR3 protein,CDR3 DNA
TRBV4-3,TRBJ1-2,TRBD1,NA,CASSRTGGGGYTF,TGCGCCAGCAGCAGGACAGGGGGTGGTGGCTACACCTTC
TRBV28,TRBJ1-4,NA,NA,CASSTGQATNEKLFF,TGTGCCAGCAGCACGGGACAAGCAACTAATGAAAAACTGTTTTTT
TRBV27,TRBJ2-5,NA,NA,CASRGYRGNQETQYF,TGTGCCAGCAGGGGGTATAGAGGGAATCAAGAGACCCAGTACTTC
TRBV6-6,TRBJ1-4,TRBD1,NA,CASSHRDRGLGEKLFF,TGTGCCAGCAGCCACCGGGACAGGGGGCTCGGTGAAAAACTGTTTTTT
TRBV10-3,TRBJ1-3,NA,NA,CAISESRGNTIYF,TGTGCCATCAGTGAGTCGAGGGGAAACACCATATATTTT
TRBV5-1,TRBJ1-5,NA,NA,CASSLVGGGQPQHF,TGCGCCAGCAGCTTGGTTGGGGGCGGTCAGCCCCAGCATTTT
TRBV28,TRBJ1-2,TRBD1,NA,CASSFSGQGVIYGYTF,TGTGCCAGCAGTTTCAGTGGACAGGGGGTCATCTATGGCTACACCTTC
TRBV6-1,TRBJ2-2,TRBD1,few,CASSEFSGGAGELFF,TGTGCCAGCAGTGAATTTTCAGGGGGCGCCGGGGAGCTGTTTTTT
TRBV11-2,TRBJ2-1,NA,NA,CASSFERTSYNEQFF,TGTGCCAGCAGCTTTGAGCGGACCTCCTACAATGAGCAGTTCTTC
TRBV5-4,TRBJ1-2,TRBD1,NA,CASSLDPGQGWGGYTF,TGTGCCAGCAGCTTGGATCCGGGACAGGGTTGGGGTGGCTACACCTTC
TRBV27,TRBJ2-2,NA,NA,CASSSNTGELFF,TGTGCCAGCAGTTCAAACACCGGGGAGCTGTTTTTT
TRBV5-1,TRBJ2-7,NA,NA,CASSFFESGSYEQYF,TGCGCCAGCAGCTTCTTCGAATCAGGCTCCTACGAGCAGTACTTC
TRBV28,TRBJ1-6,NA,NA,CASYTGEGFNSPLHF,TGTGCCAGCTATACAGGAGAAGGGTTTAATTCACCCCTCCACTTT
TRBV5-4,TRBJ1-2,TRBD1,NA,CASSSRDRVNAYGYTF,TGTGCCAGCAGCTCCCGGGACAGGGTAAATGCTTATGGCTACACCTTC
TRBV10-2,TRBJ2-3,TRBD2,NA,CASRRGGGLAGATDTQYF,TGCGCCAGCAGGCGCGGGGGAGGACTAGCGGGAGCAACAGATACGCAGTATTTT
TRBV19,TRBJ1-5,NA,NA,CASSISPRGSNQPQHF,TGTGCCAGTAGTATATCCCCCAGGGGTAGCAATCAGCCCCAGCATTTT
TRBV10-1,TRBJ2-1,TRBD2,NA,CASSEDGTSGSNEQFF,TGCGCCAGCAGTGAGGACGGGACTAGCGGGAGCAATGAGCAGTTCTTC
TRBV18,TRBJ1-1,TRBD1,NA,CASSPRTGREEAFF,TGTGCCAGCTCACCCAGGACAGGGCGTGAGGAAGCTTTCTTT
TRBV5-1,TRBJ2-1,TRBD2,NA,CASSLRLAGSGEQFF,TGCGCCAGCAGCTTACGACTAGCGGGGTCTGGTGAGCAGTTCTTC
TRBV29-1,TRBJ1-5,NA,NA,CSVGGQPQHF,TGCAGCGTTGGGGGCCAGCCCCAGCATTTT
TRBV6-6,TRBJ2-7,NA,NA,CASSLYLENYEQYF,TGTGCCAGCAGCCTGTACTTAGAGAACTACGAGCAGTACTTC
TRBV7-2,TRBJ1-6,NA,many,CASSLRQSHSPLHF,TGTGCCAGCAGCTTACGTCAGTCCCATTCACCCCTCCACTTT
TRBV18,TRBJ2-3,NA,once,CASSLIAATNTDTQYF,TGTGCCAGCTCACTAATCGCGGCTACCAACACAGATACGCAGTATTTT